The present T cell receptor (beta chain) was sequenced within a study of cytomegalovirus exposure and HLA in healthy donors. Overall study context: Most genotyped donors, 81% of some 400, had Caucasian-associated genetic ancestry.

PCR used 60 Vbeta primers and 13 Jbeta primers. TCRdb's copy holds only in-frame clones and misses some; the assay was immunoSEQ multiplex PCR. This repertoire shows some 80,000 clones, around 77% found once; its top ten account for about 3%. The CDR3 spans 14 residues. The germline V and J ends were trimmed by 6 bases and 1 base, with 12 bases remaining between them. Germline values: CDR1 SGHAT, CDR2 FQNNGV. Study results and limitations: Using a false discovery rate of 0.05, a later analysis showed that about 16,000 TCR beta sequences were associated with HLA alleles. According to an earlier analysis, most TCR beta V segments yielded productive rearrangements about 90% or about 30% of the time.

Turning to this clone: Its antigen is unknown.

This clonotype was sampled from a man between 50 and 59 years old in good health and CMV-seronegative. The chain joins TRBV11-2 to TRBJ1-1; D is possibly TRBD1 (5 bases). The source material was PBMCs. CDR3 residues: CASRRDRRNTEAFF. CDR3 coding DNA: TGTGCCAGCAGGCGAGACAGAAGGAACACTGAAGCTTTCTTT.